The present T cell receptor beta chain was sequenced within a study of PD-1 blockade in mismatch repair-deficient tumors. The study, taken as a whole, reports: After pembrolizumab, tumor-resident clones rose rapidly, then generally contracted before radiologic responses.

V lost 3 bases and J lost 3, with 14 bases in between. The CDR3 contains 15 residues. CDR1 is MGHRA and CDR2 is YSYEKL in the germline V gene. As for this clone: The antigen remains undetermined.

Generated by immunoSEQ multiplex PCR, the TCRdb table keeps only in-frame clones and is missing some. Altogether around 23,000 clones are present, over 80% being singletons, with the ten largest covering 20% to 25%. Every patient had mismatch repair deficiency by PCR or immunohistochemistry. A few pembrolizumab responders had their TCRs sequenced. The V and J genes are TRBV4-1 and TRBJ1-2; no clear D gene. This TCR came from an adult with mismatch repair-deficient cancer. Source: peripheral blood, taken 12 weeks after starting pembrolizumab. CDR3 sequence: CASSQSLVRDYGYTF. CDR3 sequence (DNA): TGCGCCAGCAGCCAGAGTTTGGTGAGGGACTATGGCTACACCTTC.